The clone carrying this T cell receptor beta chain has only one observation. The data derive from a study of graft-versus-host responses after intestinal transplantation. Study-level information: Recipients underwent multivisceral, liver-intestinal, or isolated intestinal transplants.

The authors seeded about 200,000 CFSE-labeled responder cells together with about 200,000 irradiated stimulator cells tagged with violet dye. Researchers sorted proliferating CFSE-low CD3+CD4+ and CD3+CD8+ responders once the reaction had finished. TCRdb keeps only in-frame clones here, not all; method: immunoSEQ multiplex PCR. The profile shows 8,000 to 11,000 clones, about 35% of them singletons. CDR1 is LGHNA and CDR2 is YSLEER in the germline V gene. This CDR3 has 15 residues. V lost 8 bases, J lost 4 bases, and 5 bases stayed unmatched. The V and J genes are TRBV4-3 and TRBJ2-3; 14 bases are a match to TRBD2. This clonotype was sampled from a human patient who received an intestinal transplant. Sequenced here: alloreactive CD8+ T cells from a mixed lymphocyte reaction culture, sampled before intestinal transplant. Subset in this sample: CFSE-low proliferating T cells sorted from roughly six-day pre-transplant mixed lymphocyte reaction (GvH or HvG direction). The CDR3 DNA follows: TGCGCCAGCTCGACTAGCGGGGGGGCGGCAGATACGCAGTATTTT. Its translation: CASSTSGGAADTQYF.